These 28 T cell receptor beta chains originate from one sample sequenced in a study of OX40 agonist ivuxolimab in advanced cancers. Repertoires were generated with immunoSEQ multiplex PCR, while TCRdb's copy carries only in-frame clones and drops some. The table includes 98,000 or so clones, 75% to 95% detected once. Sequences were derived from CD4+ or CD8+ T cells sorted from blood, sampled in a trial of the OX40 agonist ivuxolimab. The source of these receptors is an adult with an advanced solid tumor such as melanoma, head and neck, liver or kidney cancer.

The rearrangement joins TRBV5-4 to TRBJ2-7, with 8 bases aligning to TRBD2. Looked up from germline, CDR1 is SGHNT and CDR2 is YYREEE (reference sequence). J was trimmed by 9 bases and V by 4 bases; bases with no gene match: 18. This CDR3 is 16 amino acids long. CDR3 in DNA: TGTGCCAGCAGCCTGAGGCCCCTAGCGGGCCTCGTCGGGCAGTACTTC. It encodes CASSLRPLAGLVGQYF.

This chain connects TRBV5-6 to TRBJ2-6, with no clear D. This CDR3 is 15 amino acids long. Germline-derived CDR1 and CDR2 are SGHDT and YYEEEE. The V gene lost 0 bases and the J gene lost 1 base, with 5 bases spanning the gap. The CDR3: CASSLEGSGANVLTF. DNA of the CDR3: TGTGCCAGCAGCTTGGAAGGTTCTGGGGCCAACGTCCTGACTTTC. Full variable domain (rest looked up from reference TRBV5-6 and TRBJ2-6): DAGVTQSPTHLIKTRGQQVTLRCSPKSGHDTVSWYQQALGQGPQFIFQYYEEEERQRGNFPDRFSGHQFPNYSSELNVNALLLGDSALYLCASSLEGSGANVLTFGAGSRLTVL.

The chain has TRBV6-9 and TRBJ2-2, with D maybe TRBD1 (6 bases). Germline V gene sequence: CDR1 MNHGY, CDR2 SVAAGI. The ends were cut back, 6 bases at V and 1 base at J, with 12 bases in the middle. The CDR3 runs to 15 residues. As DNA, the CDR3 is TGTGCCAGCAGCTACAGGGATGGGAACACCGGGGAGCTGTTTTTT. Protein product: CASSYRDGNTGELFF.

With respect to this clone: The same CDR3 is also encoded by other DNA sequences in this sample. The chain uses TRBV7-9 and TRBJ2-5; D gene uncertain. CDR3 length: 11 amino acids. The germline CDR1 and CDR2 sequences are SEHNR and FQNEAQ (reference sequence). Trimming took 3 bases from V and 1 from J, leaving 0 bases between them. CDR3 sequence reads: CASSFQETQYF. CDR3 in DNA: TGTGCCAGCAGCTTCCAAGAGACCCAGTACTTC.

This chain joins TRBV6-6 and TRBJ1-2; unclear D gene. CDR3 size: 14 residues. V lost 7 bases and J lost 3, with 15 bases in between. CDR1 is MNHNY and CDR2 is SVGAGI in the germline V gene (reference sequence). This chain's CDR3 is CASNLPRIHYGYTF. In DNA, the CDR3 is TGTGCCAGCAATCTACCTCGGATCCACTATGGCTACACCTTC.

The chain couples TRBV14 to TRBJ2-5, with a weak D call TRBD2 (5 bases). CDR3 size: 14 residues. Per the germline V gene, CDR1 is SGHDN and CDR2 is FVKESK. The V end was cut by 2 bases, the J end by 7 bases, with 14 bases between. CDR3 nucleotides: TGTGCCAGCAGCCAACGAGGTGGGAGAGGGACCCAGTACTTC. This sequence encodes CASSQRGGRGTQYF.

The chain has TRBV11-2 and TRBJ2-4; D gene ambiguous. Trimming shortened V by 5 bases and J by 6 bases, and 5 bases separated the two germline ends. This CDR3 contains 11 residues. Germline CDR1 SGHAT, CDR2 FQNNGV. CDR3: CASSGPNIQYF. In DNA, the CDR3 is TGTGCCAGCAGCGGGCCAAACATTCAGTACTTC.

This sequence joins TRBV29-1 and TRBJ1-2; 9 nucleotides match TRBD1. With 7 bases clipped from V and 4 bases from J, the junction kept 13 bases outside the gene matches. The CDR3 totals 15 residues. Germline V gives CDR1 SQVTM, CDR2 ANQGSEA. This CDR3 is CSASGTGTGSYGYTF. In DNA form, the CDR3 reads TGCAGCGCTTCCGGGACAGGGACTGGCTCCTATGGCTACACCTTC.

The V gene is TRBV5-5, the J gene TRBJ2-5; 7 positions agree with TRBD1. V shed 4 bases, J shed 1 base, and the junction held 1 base outside the gene matches. Germline CDR1 and CDR2: SGHKS and YYEKEE (reference sequence). The CDR3 spans 13 residues. Here the CDR3 DNA reads TGTGCCAGCAGCAGGGACAGCCAAGAGACCCAGTACTTC. The encoded protein is CASSRDSQETQYF.

The genes are TRBV27 and TRBJ2-3; D tentatively reads TRBD1 or TRBD2 (5 bases each). Trimming removed 6 bases at V and 5 bases at J, with 21 bases between. Per germline, CDR1 MNHEY and CDR2 SMNVEV (reference sequence). The CDR3 length is 16 residues. This CDR3 is CASRDPSSGRIDTQYF. The CDR3 DNA follows: TGTGCCAGCAGAGACCCCTCATCGGGACGGATAGATACGCAGTATTTT.

The rearrangement uses TRBV7-8 and TRBJ1-5; D is undetermined. The length of the CDR3 is 13 residues. CDR1 and CDR2 from the germline V gene are SGHVS and FQNEAQ. Trimming stripped 7 bases from V and 5 bases from J, with 12 bases between. The CDR3 here is CASTPSGDQPQHF. In nucleotides, the CDR3 is TGTGCCAGCACCCCCTCCGGGGATCAGCCCCAGCATTTT.

The V gene is TRBV2, the J gene TRBJ1-1, with TRBD1 identical over 9 bases. The CDR3 is 14 residues long. V dropped 7 bases and J dropped 1; count of bases not matched to a gene: 4. Looked up from germline, CDR1 is SNHLY and CDR2 is FYNNEI. This CDR3 reads CASTWDRANTEAFF. The DNA of the CDR3 is TGTGCCAGCACTTGGGACAGGGCGAACACTGAAGCTTTCTTT.

The genes are TRBV19 and TRBJ1-2; maybe TRBD1 (5 bases). CDR3 length: 14 residues. Germline values: CDR1 LNHDA, CDR2 SQIVND (reference sequence). The V and J ends lost 6 bases and 8 bases respectively, with 19 bases between them. CDR3 loop: CASSGGTGVRGYTF. The CDR3 DNA reads as TGTGCCAGTAGCGGAGGGACGGGGGTACGCGGCTACACCTTC. The whole variable domain, filled in from reference TRBV19 and TRBJ1-2, reads DGGITQSPKYLFRKEGQNVTLSCEQNLNHDAMYWYRQDPGQGLRLIYYSQIVNDFQKGDIAEGYSVSREKKESFPLTVTSAQKNPTAFYLCASSGGTGVRGYTFGSGTRLTVV.

V usage is TRBV6-1 and J usage is TRBJ1-2; weak D call: TRBD1 (6 bases). This CDR3 has 14 residues. Germline V gives CDR1 MNHNS, CDR2 SASEGT. V was shortened by 0 bases and J by 8 bases, with 13 bases between the two germline ends. CDR3 nucleotide sequence: TGTGCCAGCAGTGAAGCGCGGGGGGCGCTAGGCTACACCTTC. Its translation: CASSEARGALGYTF.

In this sample, this clone turned up once. V is TRBV5-1 and J is TRBJ2-1; 8 bases agree with TRBD1. V was clipped by 0 bases and J by 5 bases; unmatched bases: 7. CDR3 length: 16 residues. The V gene's germline CDR1 is SGHRS and CDR2 YFSETQ. CDR3 DNA: TGCGCCAGCAGCTTGGAGCCCAGGGGGCTAGACAATGAGCAGTTCTTC. Encoded protein: CASSLEPRGLDNEQFF. The full variable domain, completed using reference TRBV5-1 and TRBJ2-1, is KAGVTQTPRYLIKTRGQQVTLSCSPISGHRSVSWYQQTPGQGLQFLFEYFSETQRNKGNFPGRFSGRQFSNSRSEMNVSTLELGDSALYLCASSLEPRGLDNEQFFGPGTRLTVL.

The V gene is TRBV7-2, the J gene TRBJ1-1; no firm D call. From germline, CDR1 is SGHTA and CDR2 FQGNSA. Trimming left V 7 bases short and J 1 base short, with 10 bases between. The CDR3 sequence is 13 residues long. CDR3 amino acids: CASNPRWNTEAFF. CDR3 DNA: TGTGCCAGCAACCCCAGGTGGAACACTGAAGCTTTCTTT.

The gene calls are TRBV7-2 and TRBJ2-2, with TRBD1 identical over 8 bases. After removal of 5 bases from V and 5 bases from J, the junction contained 7 bases not matched to a gene. Germline CDR1 is SGHTA and CDR2 is FQGNSA. CDR3 length: 15 amino acids. The CDR3 region is CASSIPRGRTGELFF. The DNA of the CDR3 is TGTGCCAGCAGCATTCCCAGGGGGCGGACCGGGGAGCTGTTTTTT.

The V gene is TRBV9, the J gene TRBJ2-1; TRBD2 matches 14 bases. Germline lookup yields CDR1 SGDLS and CDR2 YYNGEE. The V segment lost 0 bases and the J segment 12 bases; nucleotides outside the gene matches: 2. This CDR3 comprises 14 residues. The CDR3, as DNA: TGTGCCAGCAGCGTAGAGGGACTAGCGGGAGCGCAGTTCTTC. Translation gives CASSVEGLAGAQFF. Full variable domain (outside the CDR3, taken from reference TRBV9 and TRBJ2-1): DSGVTQTPKHLITATGQRVTLRCSPRSGDLSVYWYQQSLDQGLQFLIQYYNGEERAKGNILERFSAQQFPDLHSELNLSSLELGDSALYFCASSVEGLAGAQFFGPGTRLTVL.

This clone was seen only a few times. The chain has TRBV11-3 and TRBJ2-2; D may be TRBD1 (7 bases). The germline gives CDR1 SGHNT, CDR2 YENEEA. The V gene lost 10 bases and the J gene lost 4 bases, with 34 bases spanning the gap. This CDR3 has 20 residues. Here the CDR3 reads CAIDFKLGTTGPRGTGELFF. CDR3 sequence (DNA): TGTGCCATCGATTTTAAATTGGGAACGACAGGGCCGCGGGGCACCGGGGAGCTGTTTTTT.

This chain joins TRBV30 and TRBJ2-1; 8 bases are a match to TRBD2. Germline-derived CDR1 and CDR2 are GTSNPN and SVGIG (reference sequence). J lost 5 bases, V lost 0 bases, and 15 bases had no gene match. This CDR3 region has 18 residues. The CDR3 coding sequence is TGTGCCTGGAGTGTACGGCCCCTTAGCGGGGTTACGAACAATGAGCAGTTCTTC. Translating gives CAWSVRPLSGVTNNEQFF. Combining the CDR3 with reference TRBV30 and TRBJ2-1 gives the whole variable domain SQTIHQWPATLVQPVGSPLSLECTVEGTSNPNLYWYRQAAGRGLQLLFYSVGIGQISSEVPQNLSASRPQDRQFILSSKKLLLSDSGFYLCAWSVRPLSGVTNNEQFFGPGTRLTVL.

The chain couples TRBV7-9 to TRBJ2-3; no clear D gene. CDR3 size: 14 residues. Trimming removed 2 bases from V and 6 bases from J, with 12 bases in between. The germline CDR1 and CDR2 sequences are SEHNR and FQNEAQ (reference sequence). The CDR3 DNA is TGTGCCAGCAGCTTAAACAGCCTCTCGGATACGCAGTATTTT. Amino acids: CASSLNSLSDTQYF.

The chain employs TRBV30 and TRBJ1-5, with D possibly matching TRBD1 (6 bases). The CDR3 has 14 amino acids. Germline assignment: CDR1 GTSNPN and CDR2 SVGIG (reference sequence). Deletions cut 1 base from V and 7 bases from J, with 14 bases between. The CDR3 protein is CAWSEGQQRQPQHF. As DNA, the CDR3 is TGTGCCTGGAGTGAAGGACAGCAGAGACAGCCCCAGCATTTT. Filled out from reference TRBV30 and TRBJ1-5, the complete variable domain reads SQTIHQWPATLVQPVGSPLSLECTVEGTSNPNLYWYRQAAGRGLQLLFYSVGIGQISSEVPQNLSASRPQDRQFILSSKKLLLSDSGFYLCAWSEGQQRQPQHFGDGTRLSIL.

This clone came up a few times. The chain employs TRBV19 and TRBJ1-5; D is perhaps TRBD1 (5 bases). This CDR3 contains 15 residues. Trimming cost V 6 bases and J 2 bases, with 14 bases left between them. Per the germline V gene, CDR1 is LNHDA and CDR2 is SQIVND (reference sequence). CDR3 DNA: TGTGCCAGTAGGCAGGGTTTTGTGGGCAATCAGCCCCAGCATTTT. This encodes CASRQGFVGNQPQHF.

The V call is TRBV4-1, the J call TRBJ2-7; TRBD1 is a possible D gene (6 bases). This CDR3 has 16 amino acids. Germline-derived CDR1 and CDR2 are MGHRA and YSYEKL. V lost 1 base to trimming and J lost 5 bases, with 18 bases between them. CDR3 DNA: TGCGCCAGCAGCCAAGTGCTACAGGGAAGTTTCCACGAGCAGTACTTC. Amino acid sequence: CASSQVLQGSFHEQYF.

The chain is built from TRBV19 and TRBJ2-7; the D is unclear. Germline V gene sequence: CDR1 LNHDA, CDR2 SQIVND (reference sequence). V lost 4 bases, J lost 4 bases, and 11 bases lay in between. The CDR3 has 13 amino acids. CDR3 nucleotide sequence: TGTGCCAGTAGTACTGCTGTAGGGTACGAGCAGTACTTC. Protein sequence: CASSTAVGYEQYF.

This sequence joins TRBV10-3 and TRBJ2-5; tentatively, D is TRBD2 (5 bases). V shed 6 bases and J shed 4 bases, with 12 bases lying between them. The length of the CDR3 is 13 residues. Germline-derived CDR1 and CDR2 are ENHRY and SYGVKD. CDR3 bases: TGTGCCATCAGGGAGAGCGGCGGAGAGACCCAGTACTTC. The encoded protein is CAIRESGGETQYF.

V usage is TRBV2 and J usage is TRBJ2-2; TRBD1 agrees at 8 bases. Germline assignment: CDR1 SNHLY and CDR2 FYNNEI. V trimming: 4 bases; J trimming: 5 bases; junction bases outside the gene matches: 6. CDR3 length: 15 amino acids. CDR3 protein: CASSGRTGRTGELFF. CDR3 sequence (DNA): TGTGCCAGCAGTGGCAGGACAGGGCGAACCGGGGAGCTGTTTTTT.

The chain joins TRBV10-1 to TRBJ2-7; 9 bases match TRBD2. V lost 3 bases to trimming and J lost 2 bases; unmatched junction nucleotides: 8. Germline values: CDR1 WNHNN, CDR2 SYGVQD (reference sequence). There are 16 residues in the CDR3. Here the CDR3 reads CASSEGSGGNPYEQYF. The CDR3 region has the DNA TGCGCCAGCAGTGAAGGTAGCGGGGGCAATCCCTACGAGCAGTACTTC.